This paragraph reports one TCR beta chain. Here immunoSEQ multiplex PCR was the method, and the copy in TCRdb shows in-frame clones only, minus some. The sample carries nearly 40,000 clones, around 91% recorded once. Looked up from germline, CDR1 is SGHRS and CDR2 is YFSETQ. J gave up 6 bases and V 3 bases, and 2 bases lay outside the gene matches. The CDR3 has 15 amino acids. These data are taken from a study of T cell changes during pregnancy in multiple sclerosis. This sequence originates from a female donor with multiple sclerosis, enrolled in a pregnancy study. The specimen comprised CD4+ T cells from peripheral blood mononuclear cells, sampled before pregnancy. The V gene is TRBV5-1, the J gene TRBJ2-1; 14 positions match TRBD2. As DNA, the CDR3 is TGCGCCAGCAGCTCCGGACTAGCGGGAGGCAATGAGCAGTTCTTC. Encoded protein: CASSSGLAGGNEQFF.